Listed below are T cell receptor beta chains from one sample, sequenced in a study of blood T cell repertoires in COVID-19. Assay: immunoSEQ multiplex PCR; the TCRdb copy retains only in-frame clones and omits some. This table holds 55,000 to 75,000 clones, approximately 78% found once. The specimen sequenced was peripheral blood. These receptors came from an elderly man with acute or convalescent COVID-19. The CDR3 runs from the conserved cysteine through the conserved F or W. A D gene is named only where the DNA matches it firmly. Part of the rows lack a size; the others show once, few, many or a class for expanded clones.

v_gene: TRBV4-3
j_gene: TRBJ1-6
d_gene: TRBD1
abundance: NA
CDR3aa: CASSQTAAGQGNSPLHF
CDR3nt: TGCGCCAGCAGCCAAACCGCGGCAGGACAGGGGAATTCACCCCTCCACTTT

v_gene: TRBV9
j_gene: TRBJ2-7
d_gene: NA
abundance: NA
CDR3aa: CASSVGQISYEQYF
CDR3nt: TGTGCCAGCAGCGTAGGTCAGATCTCCTACGAGCAGTACTTC

v_gene: TRBV28
j_gene: TRBJ2-2
d_gene: NA
abundance: NA
CDR3aa: CASSRTWGGTGELFF
CDR3nt: TGTGCCAGCAGTCGGACCTGGGGAGGCACCGGGGAGCTGTTTTTT

v_gene: TRBV9
j_gene: TRBJ1-2
d_gene: NA
abundance: NA
CDR3aa: CASSGQNTLYGYTF
CDR3nt: TGTGCCAGCAGCGGACAGAACACCCTCTATGGCTACACCTTC

v_gene: TRBV3-1/TRBV3-2
j_gene: TRBJ1-2
d_gene: TRBD1
abundance: NA
CDR3aa: CASSPPGTGTSYGYTF
CDR3nt: TGTGCCAGCAGCCCTCCCGGGACAGGAACTTCATATGGCTACACCTTC

v_gene: TRBV14
j_gene: TRBJ2-1
d_gene: TRBD2
abundance: NA
CDR3aa: CASSHAGTSGRALSGEQFF
CDR3nt: TGTGCCAGCAGCCATGCCGGGACTAGCGGGAGGGCCTTATCGGGAGAGCAGTTCTTC

v_gene: TRBV11-2
j_gene: TRBJ2-5
d_gene: TRBD1
abundance: once
CDR3aa: CASSLAFIGRTGKTQYF
CDR3nt: TGTGCCAGCAGCTTAGCCTTCATCGGTAGGACAGGAAAGACCCAGTACTTC

v_gene: TRBV25-1
j_gene: TRBJ1-2
d_gene: TRBD1
abundance: NA
CDR3aa: CASSGQGYYYGYTF
CDR3nt: TGTGCCAGCAGCGGACAGGGCTACTACTATGGCTACACCTTC

v_gene: TRBV7-3
j_gene: TRBJ2-3
d_gene: NA
abundance: NA
CDR3aa: CASSFRRGDTQYF
CDR3nt: TGTGCCAGCAGCTTCCGCCGAGGGGATACGCAGTATTTT

v_gene: TRBV28
j_gene: TRBJ2-1
d_gene: TRBD2
abundance: few
CDR3aa: CASSPGTSGRAGEQFF
CDR3nt: TGTGCCAGCAGTCCAGGAACTAGCGGGAGGGCCGGGGAGCAGTTCTTC

v_gene: TRBV2
j_gene: TRBJ2-7
d_gene: NA
abundance: NA
CDR3aa: CASRETAEMQYF
CDR3nt: TGTGCCAGCAGAGAGACGGCGGAAATGCAGTACTTC

v_gene: TRBV6-5
j_gene: TRBJ1-2
d_gene: TRBD1
abundance: NA
CDR3aa: CASSKWTGGVFGYTF
CDR3nt: TGTGCCAGCAGTAAATGGACAGGGGGCGTGTTTGGCTACACCTTC

v_gene: TRBV7-9
j_gene: TRBJ2-1
d_gene: NA
abundance: NA
CDR3aa: CASSLVGRSLNEQFF
CDR3nt: TGTGCCAGCAGCTTAGTTGGTCGGAGCCTCAATGAGCAGTTCTTC

v_gene: TRBV5-1
j_gene: TRBJ2-3
d_gene: TRBD2
abundance: once
CDR3aa: CASSSPGGGASDTQYF
CDR3nt: TGCGCCAGCAGTTCCCCTGGCGGGGGGGCATCAGATACGCAGTATTTT

v_gene: TRBV19
j_gene: TRBJ1-5
d_gene: NA
abundance: NA
CDR3aa: CASSINRYVNQPQHF
CDR3nt: TGTGCCAGTAGTATTAACAGATACGTCAATCAGCCCCAGCATTTT

v_gene: TRBV6-1
j_gene: TRBJ1-6
d_gene: NA
abundance: NA
CDR3aa: CASSESRVSSYNSPLHF
CDR3nt: TGTGCCAGCAGTGAATCCAGGGTTAGCTCCTATAATTCACCCCTCCACTTT

v_gene: TRBV7-8
j_gene: TRBJ1-5
d_gene: TRBD1
abundance: NA
CDR3aa: CASSPWTGGRLRLQPQHF
CDR3nt: TGTGCCAGCAGCCCATGGACAGGGGGCCGTCTCCGCCTTCAGCCCCAGCATTTT

v_gene: TRBV29-1
j_gene: TRBJ2-7
d_gene: TRBD2
abundance: NA
CDR3aa: CSVDSGNLYEQYF
CDR3nt: TGCAGCGTTGATAGCGGGAACCTCTACGAGCAGTACTTC

v_gene: TRBV28
j_gene: TRBJ2-3
d_gene: TRBD2
abundance: NA
CDR3aa: CASSPSGRNYDTQYF
CDR3nt: TGTGCCAGCAGTCCAAGCGGGAGGAACTATGATACGCAGTATTTT

v_gene: TRBV11-1
j_gene: TRBJ1-2
d_gene: TRBD1
abundance: NA
CDR3aa: CASSPPGQGSNYGYTF
CDR3nt: TGTGCCAGCAGCCCACCGGGACAGGGATCCAACTATGGCTACACCTTC

v_gene: TRBV6-2/TRBV6-3
j_gene: TRBJ2-3
d_gene: TRBD2
abundance: NA
CDR3aa: CASSATSGGWDTQYF
CDR3nt: TGTGCCAGCAGCGCTACTAGCGGGGGTTGGGATACGCAGTATTTT

v_gene: TRBV18
j_gene: TRBJ2-3
d_gene: TRBD2
abundance: NA
CDR3aa: CASSPLRGSGGKTDTQYF
CDR3nt: TGTGCCAGCTCACCGCTCCGAGGAAGCGGGGGGAAAACAGATACGCAGTATTTT

v_gene: TRBV20-1
j_gene: TRBJ1-1
d_gene: NA
abundance: NA
CDR3aa: CSASLPGFTEAFF
CDR3nt: TGCAGTGCCAGTCTCCCAGGGTTCACTGAAGCTTTCTTT

v_gene: TRBV19
j_gene: TRBJ2-2
d_gene: NA
abundance: NA
CDR3aa: CASSLSAPRAPGELFF
CDR3nt: TGTGCCAGTAGTCTCAGCGCGCCTCGCGCGCCCGGGGAGCTGTTTTTT

v_gene: TRBV28
j_gene: TRBJ2-7
d_gene: NA
abundance: NA
CDR3aa: CASIGGGLPSYEQYF
CDR3nt: TGTGCCAGCATTGGGGGCGGACTTCCATCCTACGAGCAGTACTTC

v_gene: TRBV20-1
j_gene: TRBJ2-5
d_gene: TRBD2
abundance: NA
CDR3aa: CSASTASGSGETQYF
CDR3nt: TGCAGTGCTAGTACGGCCAGCGGGAGTGGAGAGACCCAGTACTTC

v_gene: TRBV19
j_gene: TRBJ1-5
d_gene: NA
abundance: few
CDR3aa: CASTTPRGFPNQPQHF
CDR3nt: TGTGCCAGTACCACCCCCCGCGGGTTCCCCAATCAGCCCCAGCATTTT

v_gene: TRBV4-2
j_gene: TRBJ1-2
d_gene: TRBD1
abundance: NA
CDR3aa: CASSQEPRDRDYGYTF
CDR3nt: TGTGCCAGCAGCCAAGAACCAAGGGACAGGGATTATGGCTACACCTTC

v_gene: TRBV30
j_gene: TRBJ1-4
d_gene: TRBD1
abundance: NA
CDR3aa: CAWSVGTGQVF
CDR3nt: TGTGCCTGGAGTGTAGGGACAGGGCAGGTTTTT

v_gene: TRBV6-5
j_gene: TRBJ2-7
d_gene: TRBD1
abundance: NA
CDR3aa: CASSPQTGLGNEQYF
CDR3nt: TGTGCCAGCAGTCCCCAGACAGGGCTCGGGAACGAGCAGTACTTC

v_gene: TRBV7-2
j_gene: TRBJ2-7
d_gene: NA
abundance: NA
CDR3aa: CASSLPGEGQYF
CDR3nt: TGTGCCAGCAGCTTACCAGGGGAAGGGCAGTACTTC

v_gene: TRBV28
j_gene: TRBJ2-7
d_gene: TRBD1
abundance: NA
CDR3aa: CASSAPGQGAHEQYF
CDR3nt: TGTGCCAGCAGTGCTCCCGGACAGGGTGCCCACGAGCAGTACTTC

v_gene: TRBV5-1
j_gene: TRBJ2-5
d_gene: TRBD1
abundance: NA
CDR3aa: CASSYGQGQETQYF
CDR3nt: TGCGCCAGCAGCTACGGACAGGGGCAAGAGACCCAGTACTTC

v_gene: TRBV19
j_gene: TRBJ1-6
d_gene: NA
abundance: NA
CDR3aa: CASSTSTAPNSPLHF
CDR3nt: TGTGCCAGTAGTACGTCGACAGCTCCTAATTCACCCCTCCACTTT

v_gene: TRBV30
j_gene: TRBJ2-7
d_gene: NA
abundance: NA
CDR3aa: CAWSAGRDEQYF
CDR3nt: TGTGCCTGGAGTGCGGGCAGGGACGAGCAGTACTTC

v_gene: TRBV10-3
j_gene: TRBJ2-2
d_gene: TRBD1
abundance: NA
CDR3aa: CAIRGQGRNTGELFF
CDR3nt: TGTGCCATCAGAGGACAGGGAAGGAACACCGGGGAGCTGTTTTTT

v_gene: TRBV7-8
j_gene: TRBJ1-2
d_gene: TRBD1
abundance: few
CDR3aa: CASSPRDSRNYGYTF
CDR3nt: TGTGCCAGCAGCCCCAGGGACAGTCGGAACTATGGCTACACCTTC

v_gene: TRBV30
j_gene: TRBJ1-4
d_gene: NA
abundance: few
CDR3aa: CAWDEEGNVGLFF
CDR3nt: TGTGCCTGGGACGAGGAGGGGAATGTTGGACTGTTTTTT

v_gene: TRBV10-2
j_gene: TRBJ2-3
d_gene: TRBD2
abundance: NA
CDR3aa: CASNPSGGRDTQYF
CDR3nt: TGCGCCAGCAACCCTAGCGGGGGTCGCGATACGCAGTATTTT

v_gene: TRBV11-2
j_gene: TRBJ1-5
d_gene: NA
abundance: NA
CDR3aa: CASSLAETGDQPQHF
CDR3nt: TGTGCCAGCAGCTTAGCGGAAACAGGTGATCAGCCCCAGCATTTT

v_gene: TRBV7-8
j_gene: TRBJ1-4
d_gene: NA
abundance: NA
CDR3aa: CASSLADFNEKLFF
CDR3nt: TGTGCCAGCAGCTTAGCGGACTTTAATGAAAAACTGTTTTTT

v_gene: TRBV18
j_gene: TRBJ2-2
d_gene: NA
abundance: NA
CDR3aa: CASSPWGTGNTGELFF
CDR3nt: TGTGCCAGCTCACCATGGGGGACTGGGAACACCGGGGAGCTGTTTTTT

v_gene: TRBV30
j_gene: TRBJ2-2
d_gene: TRBD1
abundance: NA
CDR3aa: CAWPGQLNTGELFF
CDR3nt: TGTGCCTGGCCGGGACAGTTGAACACCGGGGAGCTGTTTTTT

v_gene: TRBV7-2
j_gene: TRBJ1-3
d_gene: NA
abundance: NA
CDR3aa: CASSQALSGNTIYF
CDR3nt: TGTGCCAGCAGCCAAGCCCTCTCTGGAAACACCATATATTTT

v_gene: TRBV4-1
j_gene: TRBJ1-6
d_gene: TRBD1
abundance: NA
CDR3aa: CASSLQGAGGEGSYNSPLHF
CDR3nt: TGCGCCAGCAGCCTTCAGGGGGCAGGGGGCGAGGGCTCCTATAATTCACCCCTCCACTTT

v_gene: TRBV3-1/TRBV3-2
j_gene: TRBJ1-2
d_gene: TRBD1
abundance: NA
CDR3aa: CASTPGTGLYTF
CDR3nt: TGTGCCAGCACTCCCGGGACAGGGTTATACACCTTC

v_gene: TRBV19
j_gene: TRBJ1-5
d_gene: TRBD1
abundance: NA
CDR3aa: CASSNTGGNQPQHF
CDR3nt: TGTGCCAGCAGCAATACAGGGGGGAATCAGCCCCAGCATTTT

v_gene: TRBV29-1
j_gene: TRBJ2-1
d_gene: NA
abundance: NA
CDR3aa: CSVPGSEQFF
CDR3nt: TGCAGCGTCCCTGGGAGCGAGCAGTTCTTC

v_gene: TRBV28
j_gene: TRBJ2-7
d_gene: NA
abundance: few
CDR3aa: CASSAPSTYEQYF
CDR3nt: TGTGCCAGCAGTGCGCCTTCTACGTACGAGCAGTACTTC

v_gene: TRBV28
j_gene: TRBJ1-1
d_gene: TRBD1
abundance: NA
CDR3aa: CASSLLDREEAFF
CDR3nt: TGTGCCAGCAGTTTGTTGGACAGGGAAGAGGCTTTCTTT

v_gene: TRBV28
j_gene: TRBJ2-5
d_gene: NA
abundance: few
CDR3aa: CAHMGPNAPQETQYF
CDR3nt: TGTGCCCATATGGGCCCGAACGCTCCCCAAGAGACCCAGTACTTC

v_gene: TRBV7-2
j_gene: TRBJ1-1
d_gene: NA
abundance: NA
CDR3aa: CASRRQESSTEAFF
CDR3nt: TGTGCCAGCAGACGACAGGAATCGAGCACTGAAGCTTTCTTT

v_gene: TRBV12-3/TRBV12-4
j_gene: TRBJ2-1
d_gene: NA
abundance: NA
CDR3aa: CASSLQRAGEQFF
CDR3nt: TGTGCCAGCAGTTTACAGAGGGCCGGTGAGCAGTTCTTC

v_gene: TRBV30
j_gene: TRBJ2-3
d_gene: TRBD2
abundance: NA
CDR3aa: CACAPGSGGSDTQYF
CDR3nt: TGTGCCTGCGCGCCGGGGTCAGGCGGGAGTGATACGCAGTATTTT

v_gene: TRBV20-1
j_gene: TRBJ1-4
d_gene: NA
abundance: NA
CDR3aa: CSASYEKLFF
CDR3nt: TGCAGTGCTAGCTACGAAAAACTGTTTTTT

v_gene: TRBV29-1
j_gene: TRBJ2-3
d_gene: TRBD1
abundance: NA
CDR3aa: CSFRGTGSWDTQYF
CDR3nt: TGCAGCTTCCGTGGGACAGGGAGCTGGGATACGCAGTATTTT

v_gene: TRBV27
j_gene: TRBJ2-7
d_gene: NA
abundance: NA
CDR3aa: CASSSVGQFYEQYF
CDR3nt: TGTGCCAGCAGTTCCGTCGGACAGTTCTACGAGCAGTACTTC

v_gene: TRBV11-2
j_gene: TRBJ1-2
d_gene: NA
abundance: NA
CDR3aa: CASSKTSTNYGYTF
CDR3nt: TGTGCCAGCAGCAAAACCTCGACAAACTATGGCTACACCTTC

v_gene: TRBV7-8
j_gene: TRBJ2-3
d_gene: TRBD1
abundance: NA
CDR3aa: CASSRTGAGEDTQYF
CDR3nt: TGTGCCAGCAGCAGGACAGGGGCGGGGGAAGATACGCAGTATTTT